Below, 7 T cell receptor beta chains from the same sample are listed, as sequenced in a study of TIL therapy for anti-PD-1-resistant metastatic lung cancer. Sequencing used immunoSEQ v3. Data came from immunoSEQ multiplex PCR; TCRdb stores just in-frame clones and leaves some out. Among about 50,000 clones, 80% to 90% were seen once, and the ten largest hold 4% to 6%. Time point meaning: pre-treatment sample, taken before nivolumab and TIL therapy. Sample: blood, taken at baseline. All receptors derive from a person aged 25 to 80 with non-small cell lung cancer.

This sequence joins TRBV30 and TRBJ2-3; possible D gene TRBD2, 6 bases. CDR3 length equals 14 residues. Per the germline V gene, CDR1 is GTSNPN and CDR2 is SVGIG (reference sequence). V lost 5 bases and J 5 bases, leaving 17 bases between the germline ends. Here the CDR3 reads CAWSRGFSGDTQYF. CDR3 nucleotide sequence: TGTGCCTGGTCGCGGGGCTTCTCGGGAGATACGCAGTATTTT.

The chain couples TRBV6-5 to TRBJ2-5, with 7 bases that match TRBD2. The CDR3 contains 14 residues. J gave up 5 bases and V 6 bases, and 9 bases lay outside the gene matches. Germline CDR1 and CDR2: MNHEY and SVGAGI. The CDR3 protein is CASRVTEGGETQYF. As DNA, the CDR3 is TGTGCCAGCAGGGTGACAGAGGGAGGGGAGACCCAGTACTTC.

The chain employs TRBV3-1 (or the pseudogene TRBV3-2) and TRBJ1-6; TRBD1 matches 9 bases. The CDR3 consists of 16 residues. Germline loops: CDR1 LGHDT, CDR2 YNNKEL (reference sequence). V trimming: 1 base; J trimming: 7 bases; junction bases outside the gene matches: 5. The CDR3 DNA reads TGTGCCAGCAGCCAAGTTTATGGGACAGGGAATTCACCCCTCCACTTT. Translating gives CASSQVYGTGNSPLHF.

V and J are TRBV6-6 and TRBJ2-7, with 9 bases that match TRBD1. CDR1 and CDR2 from the germline V gene are MNHNY and SVGAGI (reference sequence). The ends lost 0 bases at V and 6 bases at J; junction bases unmatched: 9. The CDR3 covers 16 residues. The CDR3 bases are TGTGCCAGCAGTTACTCGAAAAAAACAGGGGGCCTCGAGCAGTACTTC. As protein: CASSYSKKTGGLEQYF.

The V gene is TRBV6-5, the J gene TRBJ1-6, with 9 positions matching TRBD1. The V gene's germline CDR1 is MNHEY and CDR2 SVGAGI. This CDR3 has 14 residues. V dropped 4 bases and J dropped 9; count of bases not matched to a gene: 4. The CDR3 loop reads CASSLGQGGSPLHF. CDR3 DNA sequence: TGTGCCAGCAGTTTGGGACAGGGAGGTTCACCCCTCCACTTT.

J is TRBJ2-3 and V is TRBV6-6; D tentatively reads TRBD1 or TRBD2 (6 bases each). Between the trimmed V and J ends, which lost 4 bases and 1 base, there was a span of 12 bases. Looked up from germline, CDR1 is MNHNY and CDR2 is SVGAGI (reference sequence). CDR3 length equals 15 residues. DNA of the CDR3: TGTGCCAGCAGTTTCCGAGGGGGGCGCACAGATACGCAGTATTTT. Residues: CASSFRGGRTDTQYF.

V is TRBV27 and J is TRBJ1-5, with unresolved D. The CDR3 covers 15 residues. Germline V gene sequence: CDR1 MNHEY, CDR2 SMNVEV (reference sequence). Deletions cut 6 bases from V and 3 bases from J, with 15 bases between. CDR3 in amino acids: CASRSSAVINQPQHF. In DNA form, the CDR3 reads TGTGCCAGCAGATCCTCGGCCGTTATCAATCAGCCCCAGCATTTT.